Presented here are 7 T cell receptor beta chains from one specimen sequenced in a study of blood T cell repertoires in COVID-19. Profiled with immunoSEQ multiplex PCR; TCRdb holds only in-frame clones, not every one. The data hold over 250,000 clones, with approximately 86% observed a single time. The sample was peripheral blood. These receptors were collected from a woman aged 70-85 years with COVID-19, enrolled during active disease.

This clone was seen a single time. CDR3 bases: TGTGCCAGCAGCTTGGCCATGGGCACTGGGGAGCTGTTTTTT. This codes for CASSLAMGTGELFF. The chain combines TRBV5-4 with TRBJ2-2; D gene unclear. Germline V lookup: CDR1 SGHNT, CDR2 YYREEE (reference sequence). The CDR3 is made up of 14 amino acids. V lost 0 bases and J 8 bases, leaving 11 bases between the germline ends.

V is TRBV7-9 and J is TRBJ1-2, with 12 bases matching TRBD1. This CDR3 spans 18 amino acids. From germline, CDR1 is SEHNR and CDR2 FQNEAQ (reference sequence). J was trimmed by 4 bases and V by 4 bases; bases with no gene match: 13. The CDR3 protein is CASSSLLGTGGEGYGYTF. In nucleotides, the CDR3 is TGTGCCAGCAGCTCCCTCCTGGGGACAGGGGGCGAGGGCTATGGCTACACCTTC.

V is TRBV28 and J is TRBJ1-5; the match to TRBD1 covers 7 bases. Germline CDR1 and CDR2: MDHEN and SYDVKM. After removal of 2 bases from V and 7 bases from J, the junction contained 5 bases not matched to a gene. The CDR3 covers 14 residues. The CDR3 bases are TGTGCCAGCAGTTTAAAACAGGGGATCCAGCCCCAGCATTTT. Amino acids: CASSLKQGIQPQHF.

The chain recombines TRBV5-1 with TRBJ2-1; TRBD2 matches 11 bases. The CDR3 is 14 amino acids. J gave up 11 bases and V 4 bases, and 8 bases lay outside the gene matches. Germline V gives CDR1 SGHRS, CDR2 YFSETQ. CDR3 loop: CASSPPTSGEKQFF. CDR3 DNA sequence: TGCGCCAGCAGCCCGCCGACTAGCGGGGAAAAGCAGTTCTTC.

The chain recombines TRBV10-3 with TRBJ2-7; D is uncertain. Trimming removed 3 bases from V and 3 bases from J, with 12 bases in between. The CDR3 length is 14 residues. Germline V CDR1 and CDR2: ENHRY, SYGVKD. The CDR3 region is CAISDYPTRYEQYF. The CDR3 nucleotides are TGTGCCATCAGTGATTACCCGACACGCTACGAGCAGTACTTC.

The genes are TRBV3-1 (or the pseudogene TRBV3-2) and TRBJ2-7, with D possibly TRBD1 on 6 matching bases. Germline V gene lookup returns CDR1 LGHDT and CDR2 YNNKEL (reference sequence). The CDR3 runs 13 residues. V was shortened by 4 bases and J by 6 bases, with 13 bases between the two germline ends. CDR3 sequence (DNA): TGTGCCAGCAGCCTCCGACAGGTGTCCGAGCAGTACTTC. Amino acid sequence: CASSLRQVSEQYF.

This chain links TRBV28 with TRBJ1-5; 8 bases are shared with TRBD1. The germline V gene has CDR1 MDHEN and CDR2 SYDVKM. The trim removed 3 bases at V and 7 bases at J, leaving 2 bases unmatched. The CDR3 spans 13 residues. CDR3 region: CASSLTGVQPQHF. The CDR3 coding sequence is TGTGCCAGCAGTTTGACAGGGGTCCAGCCCCAGCATTTT.